This paragraph covers one TCR beta chain sequence. These data belong to a study of cytomegalovirus exposure and HLA in healthy donors. Overall study: Findings of an earlier analysis included some 120 million unique TCR beta sequences from 170 million or so T cells.

The V segment lost 4 bases and the J segment 5 bases; nucleotides outside the gene matches: 10. The CDR3 is 15 amino acids. Germline V lookup: CDR1 SGHNT, CDR2 YYREEE (reference sequence). The PCR employed 60 Vbeta primers together with 13 Jbeta primers. Data came from immunoSEQ multiplex PCR; TCRdb stores just in-frame clones and leaves some out. The ten top clones account for under 4.5%, within a sample of 90,000 to 100,000 clones. The origin of this receptor is a woman in her 30s in good health and CMV-seronegative. The rearrangement uses TRBV5-4 and TRBJ2-7; 9 nucleotides align to TRBD1. The sample was PBMCs. The CDR3 reads CASSTVGDRDHEQYF. The CDR3 nucleotides read TGTGCCAGCAGCACGGTCGGGGACAGGGACCACGAGCAGTACTTC. The full variable domain, in which reference TRBV5-4 and TRBJ2-7 provide the parts outside the CDR3, is ETGVTQSPTHLIKTRGQQVTLRCSSQSGHNTVSWYQQALGQGPQFIFQYYREEENGRGNFPPRFSGLQFPNYSSELNVNALELDDSALYLCASSTVGDRDHEQYFGPGTRLTVT.